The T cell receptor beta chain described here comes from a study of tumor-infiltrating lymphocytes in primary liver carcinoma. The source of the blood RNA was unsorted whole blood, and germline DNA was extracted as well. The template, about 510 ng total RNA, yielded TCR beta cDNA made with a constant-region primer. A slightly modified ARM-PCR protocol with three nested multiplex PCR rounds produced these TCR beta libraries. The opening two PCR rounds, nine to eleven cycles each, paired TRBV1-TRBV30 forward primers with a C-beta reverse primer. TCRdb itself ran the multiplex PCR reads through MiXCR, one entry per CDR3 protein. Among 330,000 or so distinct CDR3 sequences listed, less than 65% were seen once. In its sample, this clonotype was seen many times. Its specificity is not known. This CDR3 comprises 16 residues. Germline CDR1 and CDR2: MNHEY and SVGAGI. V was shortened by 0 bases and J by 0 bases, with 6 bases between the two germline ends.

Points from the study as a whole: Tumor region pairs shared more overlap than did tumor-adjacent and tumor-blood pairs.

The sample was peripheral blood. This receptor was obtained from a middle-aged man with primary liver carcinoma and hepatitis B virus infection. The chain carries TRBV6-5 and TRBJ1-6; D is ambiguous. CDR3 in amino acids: CASSYSPRSYNSPLHF. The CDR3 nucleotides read TGTGCCAGCAGTTACTCCCCGCGCTCCTATAATTCACCCCTCCACTTT.